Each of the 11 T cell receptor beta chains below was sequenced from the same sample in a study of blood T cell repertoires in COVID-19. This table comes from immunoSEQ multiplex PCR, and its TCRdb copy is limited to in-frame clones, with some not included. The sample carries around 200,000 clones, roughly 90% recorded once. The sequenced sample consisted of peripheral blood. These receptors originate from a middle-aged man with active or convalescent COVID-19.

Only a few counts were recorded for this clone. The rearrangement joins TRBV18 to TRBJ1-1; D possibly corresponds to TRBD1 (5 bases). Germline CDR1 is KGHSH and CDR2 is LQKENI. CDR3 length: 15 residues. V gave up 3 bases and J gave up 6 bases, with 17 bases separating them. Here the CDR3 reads CASSPSGGGGAEAFF. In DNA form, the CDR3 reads TGTGCCAGCTCACCCTCCGGGGGGGGAGGAGCTGAAGCTTTCTTT. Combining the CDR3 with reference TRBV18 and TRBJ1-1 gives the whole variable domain NAGVMQNPRHLVRRRGQEARLRCSPMKGHSHVYWYRQLPEEGLKFMVYLQKENIIDESGMPKERFSAEFPKEGPSILRIQQVVRGDSAAYFCASSPSGGGGAEAFFGQGTRLTVV.

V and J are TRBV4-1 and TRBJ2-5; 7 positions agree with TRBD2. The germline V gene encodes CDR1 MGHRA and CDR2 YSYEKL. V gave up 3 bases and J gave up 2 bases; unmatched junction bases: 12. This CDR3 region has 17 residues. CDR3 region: CASSQGMGLAVQETQYF. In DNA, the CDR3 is TGCGCCAGCAGCCAGGGCATGGGGCTAGCGGTACAAGAGACCCAGTACTTC.

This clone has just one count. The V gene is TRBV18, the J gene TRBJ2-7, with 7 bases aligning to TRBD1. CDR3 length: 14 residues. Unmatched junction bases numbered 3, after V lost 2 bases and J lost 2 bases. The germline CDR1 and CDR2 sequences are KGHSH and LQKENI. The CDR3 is CASSPDRVAYEQYF. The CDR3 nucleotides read TGTGCCAGCTCACCAGACAGGGTTGCCTACGAGCAGTACTTC.

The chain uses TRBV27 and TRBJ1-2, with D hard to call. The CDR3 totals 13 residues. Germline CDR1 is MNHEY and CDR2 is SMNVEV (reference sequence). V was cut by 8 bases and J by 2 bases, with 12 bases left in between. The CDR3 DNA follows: TGTGCCAGCGCCTTTCGGGAGAACTATGGCTACACCTTC. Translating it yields CASAFRENYGYTF.

This CDR3 reads CASRSQGRRNEKLFF. The CDR3 region has the DNA TGTGCCAGCAGGTCCCAGGGTCGCCGAAATGAAAAACTGTTTTTT. This chain connects TRBV3-1 (or the pseudogene TRBV3-2) to TRBJ1-4, with D perhaps matching TRBD1 (5 bases). Deletions cut 6 bases from V and 5 bases from J, with 16 bases between. The CDR3 runs to 15 residues. The germline CDR1 and CDR2 sequences are LGHDT and YNNKEL (reference sequence).

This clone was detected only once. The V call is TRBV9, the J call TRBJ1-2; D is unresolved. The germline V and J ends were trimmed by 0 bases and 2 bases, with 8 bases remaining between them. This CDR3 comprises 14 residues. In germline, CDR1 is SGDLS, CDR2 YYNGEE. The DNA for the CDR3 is TGTGCCAGCAGCGTAGGTCCAGGCAACTATGGCTACACCTTC. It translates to CASSVGPGNYGYTF.

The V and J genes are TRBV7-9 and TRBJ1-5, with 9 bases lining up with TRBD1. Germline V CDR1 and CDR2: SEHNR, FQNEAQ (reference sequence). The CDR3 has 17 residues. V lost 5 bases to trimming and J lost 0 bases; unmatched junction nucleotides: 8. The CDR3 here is CASSPGTGFNSNQPQHF. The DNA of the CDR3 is TGTGCCAGCAGCCCCGGGACAGGGTTTAATAGCAATCAGCCCCAGCATTTT.

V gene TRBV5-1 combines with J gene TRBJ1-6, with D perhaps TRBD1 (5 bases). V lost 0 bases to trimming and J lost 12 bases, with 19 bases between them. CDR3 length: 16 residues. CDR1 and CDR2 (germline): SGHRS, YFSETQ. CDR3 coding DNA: TGCGCCAGCAGCTTGGTTACGGGGGTATTGAGTGGACCCCTCCACTTT. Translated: CASSLVTGVLSGPLHF.

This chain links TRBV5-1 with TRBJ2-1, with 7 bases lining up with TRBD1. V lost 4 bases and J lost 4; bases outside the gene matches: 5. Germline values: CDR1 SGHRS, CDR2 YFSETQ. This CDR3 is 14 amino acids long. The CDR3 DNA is TGCGCCAGCAGCGATACAGGGGTATACAATGAGCAGTTCTTC. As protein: CASSDTGVYNEQFF.

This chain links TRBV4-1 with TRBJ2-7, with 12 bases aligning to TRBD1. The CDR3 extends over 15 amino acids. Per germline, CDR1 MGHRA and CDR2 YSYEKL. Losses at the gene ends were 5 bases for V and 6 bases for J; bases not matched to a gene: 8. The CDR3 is CASSGPGQGASEQYF. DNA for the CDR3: TGCGCCAGCAGCGGGCCGGGACAGGGGGCTAGCGAGCAGTACTTC.

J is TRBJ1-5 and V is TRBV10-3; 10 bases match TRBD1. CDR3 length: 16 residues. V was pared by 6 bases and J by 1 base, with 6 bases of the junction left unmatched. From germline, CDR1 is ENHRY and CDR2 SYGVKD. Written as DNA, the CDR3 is TGTGCCATCAGCGGGGACAGGGGTATGAGCAATCAGCCCCAGCATTTT. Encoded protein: CAISGDRGMSNQPQHF.